The T cell receptor (beta chain) described here comes from a study of read filtering for tumor transcriptome and immune sequencing. The library was built from 400 ng RNA with molecular barcoded adaptors for alpha/delta and beta/gamma chains. TCRdb re-analysed the reads in MiXCR, keeping a single row per CDR3 protein. The sample has 25,000 or so distinct CDR3 sequences, more than 20% seen once; the top ten hold about a sixth. CDR1 and CDR2 (germline): DFQATT, SNEGSKA (reference sequence). J gave up 8 bases and V 8 bases, and 14 bases lay outside the gene matches. This CDR3 has 15 residues. The receptor comes from a donor at least 40 years old with multiple myeloma. This chain links TRBV20-1 with TRBJ2-4; 11 bases agree with TRBD2. Source material: a population of CD138-negative cells sorted from bone marrow. The CDR3: CSTAGLADLEDIQYF. The CDR3 DNA reads TGCAGTACCGCGGGACTAGCGGACCTAGAGGACATTCAGTACTTC.